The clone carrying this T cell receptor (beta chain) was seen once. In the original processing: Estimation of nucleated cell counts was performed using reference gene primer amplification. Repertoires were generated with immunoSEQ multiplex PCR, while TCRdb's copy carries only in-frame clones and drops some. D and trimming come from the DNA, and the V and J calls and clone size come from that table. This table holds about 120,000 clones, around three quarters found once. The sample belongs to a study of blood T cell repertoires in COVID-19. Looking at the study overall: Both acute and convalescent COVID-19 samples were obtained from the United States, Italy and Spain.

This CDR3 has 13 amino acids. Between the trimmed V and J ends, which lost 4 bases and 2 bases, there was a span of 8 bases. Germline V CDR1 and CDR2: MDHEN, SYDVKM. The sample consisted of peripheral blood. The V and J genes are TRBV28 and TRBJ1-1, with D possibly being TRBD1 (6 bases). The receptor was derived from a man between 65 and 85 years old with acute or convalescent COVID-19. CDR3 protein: CASSYRANTEAFF. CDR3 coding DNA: TGTGCCAGCAGTTACAGGGCTAACACTGAAGCTTTCTTT.